The 18 T cell receptor beta chains below all came from one sample that was sequenced in a study of type 1 regulatory T cells. MiXCR was run by TCRdb on the reads, yielding one entry per CDR3 protein. The sample gives about 42,000 distinct CDR3 sequences, 12% of which show up once; over 7% is in the top ten. What these receptors recognize is not known. Specimen: cultured non-Tr1 T cells, either the whole culture or a sorted T cell fraction (not recorded which). Source of these receptors: a human donor in good health.

The chain carries TRBV7-9 and TRBJ1-4; 8 positions agree with TRBD1. Germline loops: CDR1 SEHNR, CDR2 FQNEAQ (reference sequence). V trimming: 4 bases; J trimming: 8 bases; junction bases outside the gene matches: 6. This CDR3 contains 14 residues. For the CDR3, the DNA is TGTGCCAGCAGCTCCGGACAGGGTGCAGAAAAACTGTTTTTT. This encodes CASSSGQGAEKLFF. The full variable domain, in which reference TRBV7-9 and TRBJ1-4 provide the parts outside the CDR3, is DTGVSQNPRHKITKRGQNVTFRCDPISEHNRLYWYRQTLGQGPEFLTYFQNEAQLEKSRLLSDRFSAERPKGSFSTLEIQRTEQGDSAMYLCASSSGQGAEKLFFGSGTQLSVL.

As to this clonotype: One end of the junction fails to match germline, which may point to a read error. This chain joins TRBV5-1 and TRBJ2-7; TRBD2 might be the D (6 bases). CDR3 length: 14 residues. In germline, CDR1 is SGHRS, CDR2 YFSETQ. The CDR3 here is CASSKTEGSHEQYF. DNA of the CDR3: TGCGCCAGCTCGAAGACGGAGGGCTCCCACGAGCAGTACTTC.

This clonotype was counted only a few times. The chain recombines TRBV4-1 with TRBJ2-3; 9 bases are shared with TRBD2. Germline assignment: CDR1 MGHRA and CDR2 YSYEKL. V dropped 0 bases and J dropped 2; count of bases not matched to a gene: 9. The CDR3 extends over 18 amino acids. The CDR3 DNA sequence: TGCGCCAGCAGCCAAGACGTAGGAGCGGGAGGTTTCACAGATACGCAGTATTTT. Amino acids: CASSQDVGAGGFTDTQYF.

V gene TRBV7-2 combines with J gene TRBJ2-3; no reliable D call. This CDR3 has 14 residues. Trimming left V 6 bases short and J 3 bases short, with 13 bases between. The germline V gene encodes CDR1 SGHTA and CDR2 FQGNSA. The CDR3 region has the DNA TGTGCCAGCAGTTCAAGGGTGATTACAGATACGCAGTATTTT. Its translation is CASSSRVITDTQYF.

This clonotype was seen repeatedly, ten times or more. The gene calls are TRBV5-1 and TRBJ2-1, with 10 nucleotides matching TRBD2. CDR1 and CDR2 from the germline V gene are SGHRS and YFSETQ. This CDR3 is 14 amino acids long. V lost 4 bases and J lost 10; bases outside the gene matches: 8. DNA for the CDR3: TGCGCCAGCAGCCTCCTAGCGGGAGTACGGGAGCAGTTCTTC. Its translation is CASSLLAGVREQFF.

In this sample, this clonotype turned up many times. The genes are TRBV6-5 and TRBJ2-7; D may be TRBD1 (6 bases). CDR3 length: 13 amino acids. Per the germline V gene, CDR1 is MNHEY and CDR2 is SVGAGI. The ends were cut back, 6 bases at V and 2 bases at J, with 11 bases in the middle. The CDR3: CASRATGTYEQYF. The CDR3 region has the DNA TGTGCCAGCAGGGCGACAGGAACCTACGAGCAGTACTTC.

This clonotype was detected many times. The chain couples TRBV20-1 to TRBJ1-5; 11 bases are a match to TRBD1. The length of the CDR3 is 15 residues. CDR1 is DFQATT, CDR2 SNEGSKA, per germline (reference sequence). Trimming removed 6 bases from V and 2 bases from J; junction bases left unmatched: 6. CDR3 protein: CSARTGGLGNQPQHF. CDR3 DNA: TGCAGTGCCCGGACAGGGGGCCTTGGCAATCAGCCCCAGCATTTT.

This sequence joins TRBV27 and TRBJ2-2; 7 bases agree with TRBD2. There are 18 residues in the CDR3. Germline V gene lookup returns CDR1 MNHEY and CDR2 SMNVEV (reference sequence). V shed 1 base, J shed 6 bases, and the junction held 14 bases outside the gene matches. CDR3 loop: CASSLWGWAGDGPGELFF. The CDR3 DNA sequence: TGTGCCAGCAGTTTATGGGGTTGGGCGGGAGACGGACCCGGGGAGCTGTTTTTT.

Here the CDR3 DNA reads TGTGCCAGCAAGGAGACATATGGTGCTGAAGCTTTCTTT. It is translated as CASKETYGAEAFF. The rearrangement links TRBV6-5 to TRBJ1-1; D is undetermined. The CDR3 runs to 13 residues. Trimming pared 7 bases from V and 6 bases from J, leaving 15 bases between. CDR1 MNHEY and CDR2 SVGAGI come from the germline V gene.

This clonotype showed up many times. This chain connects TRBV14 to TRBJ1-1; possible D gene TRBD1, 6 bases. With 6 bases removed from V and 5 bases from J, the gap between germline ends came to 13 bases. Germline CDR1 and CDR2: SGHDN and FVKESK. The CDR3 is 13 residues long. As DNA, the CDR3 is TGTGCCAGCAGTCGACAGGAGAGAACTGAAGCTTTCTTT. This gives the protein CASSRQERTEAFF.

In its sample, this clonotype was seen many times. This chain joins TRBV20-1 and TRBJ1-5, with a tentative D call TRBD1 (6 bases). Germline V gene lookup returns CDR1 DFQATT and CDR2 SNEGSKA (reference sequence). The germline V and J ends were trimmed by 3 bases and 6 bases, with 12 bases remaining between them. CDR3 size: 13 residues. CDR3 bases: TGCAGTGCTAGTTTGGGGGCTGCTCAGCCCCAGCATTTT. Translating it yields CSASLGAAQPQHF.

This clonotype was found many times. V gene TRBV28 combines with J gene TRBJ2-3; D is perhaps TRBD2 (6 bases). CDR3 size: 13 residues. V lost 7 bases to trimming and J lost 5 bases, with 13 bases between them. The germline gives CDR1 MDHEN, CDR2 SYDVKM. CDR3 nucleotides: TGTGCCAGCAACGCGGGGCTTCAAGATACGCAGTATTTT. This sequence encodes CASNAGLQDTQYF.

This clonotype was seen many times. The V call is TRBV25-1, the J call TRBJ2-1, with TRBD2 identical over 10 bases. Trimming at V came to 0 bases and at J to 8 bases, leaving 4 bases not matched to a gene. CDR3 length: 15 residues. Per the germline V gene, CDR1 is MGHDK and CDR2 is SYGVNS. CDR3 sequence reads: CASSEYLAGDDEQFF. CDR3 DNA sequence: TGTGCCAGCAGTGAATACCTAGCGGGAGACGATGAGCAGTTCTTC.

The V call is TRBV20-1, the J call TRBJ1-2; no firm D call. Germline V lookup: CDR1 DFQATT, CDR2 SNEGSKA (reference sequence). The CDR3 is 14 residues long. Trimming took off 6 bases at V and 5 bases at J, with 19 bases between the two ends. The DNA of the CDR3 is TGCAGTGCCCCCGGGGTGGGAGTCGAATATGGCTACACCTTC. Amino acids: CSAPGVGVEYGYTF.

This clonotype has more than one count but fewer than ten. The gene calls are TRBV2 and TRBJ1-2, with TRBD1 as a possible D gene (5 bases). Deletions cut 5 bases from V and 4 bases from J, with 11 bases between. Per germline, CDR1 SNHLY and CDR2 FYNNEI. The CDR3 sequence is 13 residues long. CDR3 DNA: TGTGCCAGCAGTAGTGGGGCCAGCTATGGCTACACCTTC. Translating it yields CASSSGASYGYTF.

This clonotype was seen ten or more times. In DNA form, the CDR3 reads TGTGCCAGCAGCGTAACCGGGACAGAAATTAACTATGGCTACACCTTC. It translates to CASSVTGTEINYGYTF. The rearrangement uses TRBV9 and TRBJ1-2, with 7 positions matching TRBD1. V shed 1 base, J shed 1 base, and the junction held 7 bases outside the gene matches. This CDR3 has 16 residues. Germline values: CDR1 SGDLS, CDR2 YYNGEE.

This clonotype was picked up many times. The chain is built from TRBV10-3 and TRBJ1-2; no reliable D call. There are 14 residues in the CDR3. Deletions cut 0 bases from V and 3 bases from J, with 8 bases between. Germline lookup yields CDR1 ENHRY and CDR2 SYGVKD. CDR3 nucleotides: TGTGCCATCAGTGAGTCAAACAGATACTATGGCTACACCTTC. This translates into CAISESNRYYGYTF.

This clonotype has only a few counts. The rearrangement links TRBV20-1 to TRBJ1-5; 8 positions agree with TRBD1. Trimming cost V 6 bases and J 2 bases; bases outside gene matches: 3. Germline CDR1 reads DFQATT; CDR2 reads SNEGSKA (reference sequence). The CDR3 length is 13 residues. The DNA of the CDR3 is TGCAGTGCGTGGGGACAGGGCAATCAGCCCCAGCATTTT. Its protein product is CSAWGQGNQPQHF.